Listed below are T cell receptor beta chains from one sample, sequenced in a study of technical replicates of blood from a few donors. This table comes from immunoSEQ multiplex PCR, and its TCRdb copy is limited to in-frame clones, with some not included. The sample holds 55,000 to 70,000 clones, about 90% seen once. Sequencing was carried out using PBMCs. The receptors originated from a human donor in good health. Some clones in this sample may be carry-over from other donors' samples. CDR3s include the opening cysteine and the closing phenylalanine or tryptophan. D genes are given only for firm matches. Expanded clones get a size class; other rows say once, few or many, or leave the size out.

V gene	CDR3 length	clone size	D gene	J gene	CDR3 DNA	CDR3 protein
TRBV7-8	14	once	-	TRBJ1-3	TGTGCCAGCAGCTTGCAGGGGACCGGAAACACCATATATTTT	CASSLQGTGNTIYF
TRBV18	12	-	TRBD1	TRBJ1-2	TGTGCCAGCTCACAGGACAGGAGTGGCTACACCTTC	CASSQDRSGYTF
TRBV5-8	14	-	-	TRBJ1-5	TGTGCCAGCAGCCCGAGACATTCCAATCAGCCCCAGCATTTT	CASSPRHSNQPQHF
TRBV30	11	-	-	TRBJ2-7	TGTGCCTGGAGTTCAGTCGCCGAGCAGTACTTC	CAWSSVAEQYF
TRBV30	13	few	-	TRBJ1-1	TGTGCCTGGAGTTCGGTCCCCGGGACTGAAGCTTTCTTT	CAWSSVPGTEAFF
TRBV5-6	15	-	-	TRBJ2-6	TGTGCCAGCAGCTTGAACAGCTTAGGGGCCAACGTCCTGACTTTC	CASSLNSLGANVLTF
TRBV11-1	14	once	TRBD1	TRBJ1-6	TGTGCCAGCAGCTTAGGACAGGGGAGTTCACCCCTCCACTTT	CASSLGQGSSPLHF
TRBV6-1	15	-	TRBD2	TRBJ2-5	TGTGCCAGCAGCTCCGGGGGGATGCCCCAAGAGACCCAGTACTTC	CASSSGGMPQETQYF
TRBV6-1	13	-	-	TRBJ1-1	TGTGCCAGCAGTGAACAGGTCAACACTGAAGCTTTCTTT	CASSEQVNTEAFF
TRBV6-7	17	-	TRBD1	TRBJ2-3	TGTGCCAGCAGTTACTCGAACAGGGGTATACGGACAGATACGCAGTATTTT	CASSYSNRGIRTDTQYF
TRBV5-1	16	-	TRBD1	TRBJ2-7	TGCGCCAGCAGCTTGGCGTCTCGGACAGGGGTAAACGAGCAGTACTTC	CASSLASRTGVNEQYF
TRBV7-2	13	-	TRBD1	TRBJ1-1	TGTGCCAGCAGAGCAGGGGGCGGCACTGAAGCTTTCTTT	CASRAGGGTEAFF
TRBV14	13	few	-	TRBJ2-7	TGTGCCAGCAGCCCGGGACTGTTATACGAGCAGTACTTC	CASSPGLLYEQYF
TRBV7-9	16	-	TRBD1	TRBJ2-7	TGTGCCAGCAGCTTAGACCACCGACAGGGGGCGAACGAGCAGTACTTC	CASSLDHRQGANEQYF
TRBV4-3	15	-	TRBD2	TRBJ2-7	TGCGCCAGCAGCCAGGACGGGACTAGCGGCTACGAGCAGTACTTC	CASSQDGTSGYEQYF
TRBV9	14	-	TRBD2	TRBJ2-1	TGTGCCAGCAGCGTCTGGACTAGTAGGTATGAGCAGTTCTTC	CASSVWTSRYEQFF
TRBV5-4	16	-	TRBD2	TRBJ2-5	TGTGCCAGCAGCCCTCCCGGGGCGGGGGGGCTCAAGACCCAGTACTTC	CASSPPGAGGLKTQYF
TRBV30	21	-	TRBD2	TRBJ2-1	TGTGCCTGGAGTGTCTCCCTATGGACTAGCGGGAGGGGTTCTTCCTACAATGAGCAGTTCTTC	CAWSVSLWTSGRGSSYNEQFF
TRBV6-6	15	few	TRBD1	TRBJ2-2	TGTGCCAGCAGGGGACAGGGGGAGGCCACCGGGGAGCTGTTTTTT	CASRGQGEATGELFF
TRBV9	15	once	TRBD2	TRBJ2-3	TGTGCCAGCAGCTTTAGCGGGCATAGCACAGATACGCAGTATTTT	CASSFSGHSTDTQYF
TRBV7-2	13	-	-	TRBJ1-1	TGTGCCAGCAGCTTAGCGAGCGGCGCTGAAGCTTTCTTT	CASSLASGAEAFF
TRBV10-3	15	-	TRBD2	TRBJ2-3	TGTGCCATCAGTGAGTTAACTAGCGGGAGGAACACGCAGTATTTT	CAISELTSGRNTQYF
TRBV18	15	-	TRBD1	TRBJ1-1	TGTGCCAGCTCACCGCTGGGACAGGGGGGGACTGAAGCTTTCTTT	CASSPLGQGGTEAFF
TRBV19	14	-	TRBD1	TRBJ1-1	TGTGCCAGTAGTCGGGACAGGGTGAACACTGAAGCTTTCTTT	CASSRDRVNTEAFF
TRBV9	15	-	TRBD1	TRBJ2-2	TGTGCCAGCAGCGCGGACAGGGGAAACACCGGGGAGCTGTTTTTT	CASSADRGNTGELFF
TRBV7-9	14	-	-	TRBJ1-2	TGTGCCAGCGAGCGGTATTCCCCCCCTCTGGGCTACACCTTC	CASERYSPPLGYTF
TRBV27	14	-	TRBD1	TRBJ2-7	TGTGCCAGCAGTCTAAGACAGGGTGGTTACGAGCAGTACTTC	CASSLRQGGYEQYF
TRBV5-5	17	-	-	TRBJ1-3	TGTGCCAGCAGCTCCGGACCGACGAAGGGGGCTGGAAACACCATATATTTT	CASSSGPTKGAGNTIYF
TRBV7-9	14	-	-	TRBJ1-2	TGTGCCAGCAGCTCCAGGGCCTCTAACTATGGCTACACCTTC	CASSSRASNYGYTF
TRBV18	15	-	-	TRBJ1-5	TGTGCCAGCTCACCCAGGGAATTGAGCAATCAGCCCCAGCATTTT	CASSPRELSNQPQHF
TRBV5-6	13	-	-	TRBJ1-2	TGTGCCAGCAGCTTAGGGGGGGCGCCTGGCTACACCTTC	CASSLGGAPGYTF
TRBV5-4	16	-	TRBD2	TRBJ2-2	TGTGCCAGCAGGCGAGGACTAGCGGAAAACACCGGGGAGCTGTTTTTT	CASRRGLAENTGELFF
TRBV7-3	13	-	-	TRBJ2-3	TGTGCCAGCAGCTCTAGGAGGGCAGATACGCAGTATTTT	CASSSRRADTQYF
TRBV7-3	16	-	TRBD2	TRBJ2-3	TGTGCCAGCAGCTTGGGACTAGCGGGAGCGGGAGATACGCAGTATTTT	CASSLGLAGAGDTQYF
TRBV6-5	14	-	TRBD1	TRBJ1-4	TGTGCCAGCAGGGACAGGGCAACTAATGAAAAACTGTTTTTT	CASRDRATNEKLFF
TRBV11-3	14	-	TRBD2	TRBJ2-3	TGTGCCAGCAGCTTAGGGACTAGCGCAGATACGCAGTATTTT	CASSLGTSADTQYF
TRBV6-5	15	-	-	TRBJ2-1	TGTGCCAGCAGTTACGGACAGTCCCTCTACAATGAGCAGTTCTTC	CASSYGQSLYNEQFF
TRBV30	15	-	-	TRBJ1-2	TGTGCCCGGGATGACAGGACAGAACTTAACTATGGCTACACCTTC	CARDDRTELNYGYTF
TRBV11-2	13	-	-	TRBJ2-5	TGTGCCAGCAGCCCGGGGAATGGAGAGACCCAGTACTTC	CASSPGNGETQYF
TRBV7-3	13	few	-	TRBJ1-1	TGTGCCAGCAGCTTGTCAGTGAACACTGAAGCTTTCTTT	CASSLSVNTEAFF
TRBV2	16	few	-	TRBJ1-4	TGTGCCAGCAGTGAAGGTACAGCAGCAACTAATGAAAAACTGTTTTTT	CASSEGTAATNEKLFF
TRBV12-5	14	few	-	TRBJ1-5	TGTGCTAGTGGTACAGGGCTAAGCAATCAGCCCCAGCATTTT	CASGTGLSNQPQHF
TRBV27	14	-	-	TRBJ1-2	TGTGCCAGCAGTCCTTTGGGGGGGCGGACTGGCTACACCTTC	CASSPLGGRTGYTF
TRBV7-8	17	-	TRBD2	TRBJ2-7	TGTGCCAGCAGCACCAGTGGACTAGCGGGGTACTCCTACGAGCAGTACTTC	CASSTSGLAGYSYEQYF
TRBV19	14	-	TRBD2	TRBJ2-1	TGTGCCAGTAGTAGCGGGGGGGGCAGCAATGAGCAGTTCTTC	CASSSGGGSNEQFF
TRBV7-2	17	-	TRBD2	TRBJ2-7	TGTGCCAGCAGCTTAGAATCGGACGGGAGGCGCTCCTACGAGCAGTACTTC	CASSLESDGRRSYEQYF
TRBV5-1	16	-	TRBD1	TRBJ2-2	TGCGCCAGCAGGGACTCGAGGGGGCGGAACACCGGGGAGCTGTTTTTT	CASRDSRGRNTGELFF
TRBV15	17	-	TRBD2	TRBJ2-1	TGTGCCACCAGCAGAGAAGGGCGGGAGGGCTCATTATATGAGCAGTTCTTC	CATSREGREGSLYEQFF
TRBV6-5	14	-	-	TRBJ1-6	TGTGCCAGCAGAACACCGGGTGGCGATTCACCCCTCCACTTT	CASRTPGGDSPLHF
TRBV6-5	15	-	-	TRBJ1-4	TGTGCCAGCAGTCTACAGGTCGCAACTAATGAAAAACTGTTTTTT	CASSLQVATNEKLFF
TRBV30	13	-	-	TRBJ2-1	TGTGCCTGGAGTGTACTGCCGAACAATGAGCAGTTCTTC	CAWSVLPNNEQFF
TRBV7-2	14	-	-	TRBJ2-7	TGTGCCAGCAGCTTAGAAACTGGGGGCGGCGAGCAGTACTTC	CASSLETGGGEQYF
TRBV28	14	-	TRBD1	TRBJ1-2	TGTGCCAGCAGTCCAGGGGGGAACAGCTATGGCTACACCTTC	CASSPGGNSYGYTF
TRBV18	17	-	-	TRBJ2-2	TGTGCCAGCTCACCACAGGGAGGATTGAGAGTTGGCGGGGAGCTGTTTTTT	CASSPQGGLRVGGELFF
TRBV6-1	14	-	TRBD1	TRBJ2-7	TGTGCCAGCAGTTGGTTGGGACAGGGATACGAGCAGTACTTC	CASSWLGQGYEQYF
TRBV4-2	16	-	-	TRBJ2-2	TGTGCCAGCAGCCAGGATTCAGGGGCGTTATCCGGGGAGCTGTTTTTT	CASSQDSGALSGELFF
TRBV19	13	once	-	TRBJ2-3	TGTGCCAGTAGTATTGCCGGGGCAGATACGCAGTATTTT	CASSIAGADTQYF